A single sample gave rise to the 30 T cell receptor beta chains below, sequenced in a study. TCRdb processed the RT-PCR reads anew with MiXCR; each CDR3 protein has one entry. The sample holds around 700,000 distinct CDR3 sequences, around 14% seen once. Specimen: memory CD4+ T cells from blood. Receptor source: a female donor in good health, serving as a healthy control.

This clonotype has more than one count but fewer than ten. J is TRBJ1-1 and V is TRBV5-1; possibly TRBD1 for D (6 bases). Germline CDR1 reads SGHRS; CDR2 reads YFSETQ. CDR3 length equals 16 residues. V dropped 4 bases and J dropped 1 base, with 17 bases sitting between them. The CDR3 DNA reads TGCGCCAGCAGCCCTACTGCGGGGGCGAGGAACACTGAAGCTTTCTTT. As protein: CASSPTAGARNTEAFF.

The chain uses TRBV6-6 and TRBJ1-1; no reliable D call. The germline V gene has CDR1 MNHNY and CDR2 SVGAGI (reference sequence). The CDR3 spans 14 residues. The V end lost 7 bases, the J end lost 1 base, and 13 bases lay between the germline ends. The CDR3 bases are TGTGCCAGCACGGCGGGAAGCAGGAACACTGAAGCTTTCTTT. It yields the protein CASTAGSRNTEAFF.

The V and J genes are TRBV24-1 and TRBJ2-5, with TRBD2 matching over 14 bases. V lost 4 bases to trimming and J lost 5 bases; unmatched junction nucleotides: 5. This CDR3 is 16 amino acids long. Germline CDR1 and CDR2: KGHDR and SFDVKD. In DNA form, the CDR3 reads TGTGCCACCAGTGACGCGGGACTAGCGGGAGTGGAGACCCAGTACTTC. Translated, it gives CATSDAGLAGVETQYF.

The chain uses TRBV12-3 or TRBV12-4 and TRBJ1-1; unclear D gene. The V gene lost 6 bases and the J gene lost 11 bases, with 10 bases spanning the gap. This CDR3 spans 10 amino acids. CDR3 in amino acids: CASSRREAFF. In DNA form, the CDR3 reads TGTGCCAGCAGCCGCCGCGAGGCTTTCTTT.

In its sample, this clonotype was seen many times. In nucleotides, the CDR3 is TGCAGTGCTGGGCGGAGCGCGTCAGCCTACGAGCAGTACTTC. The encoded protein is CSAGRSASAYEQYF. This chain links TRBV20-1 with TRBJ2-7; D is uncertain. Trimming took 5 bases from V and 2 from J, leaving 16 bases between them. This CDR3 has 14 amino acids. Germline loops: CDR1 DFQATT, CDR2 SNEGSKA (reference sequence).

This clonotype was detected a few times. The V gene is TRBV12-3 or TRBV12-4, the J gene TRBJ1-2; 9 bases line up with TRBD1. The CDR3 totals 12 residues. V was clipped by 7 bases and J by 8 bases; unmatched bases: 5. DNA for the CDR3: TGTGCCAGCACCCGGACAGGGGTAGGCTACACCTTC. Translated: CASTRTGVGYTF.

In this sample, this clonotype turned up a few times. V and J are TRBV5-5 and TRBJ2-7, with a tentative D call TRBD1 (6 bases). Germline V gene lookup returns CDR1 SGHKS and CDR2 YYEKEE (reference sequence). CDR3 size: 14 residues. V gave up 4 bases and J gave up 2 bases, with 13 bases separating them. For the CDR3, the DNA is TGTGCCAGCAGCGCCTCGACAGGAGCCTACGAGCAGTACTTC. This sequence encodes CASSASTGAYEQYF.

This clonotype was found many times. The chain combines TRBV6-6 with TRBJ2-1; D gene uncertain. There are 12 residues in the CDR3. Trimming stripped 6 bases from V and 6 bases from J, with 9 bases between. Germline CDR1 and CDR2: MNHNY and SVGAGI (reference sequence). The DNA of the CDR3 is TGTGCCAGCAGCCCGGTAGGCAATGAGCAGTTCTTC. This encodes CASSPVGNEQFF.

This chain connects TRBV20-1 to TRBJ1-2, with D possibly TRBD1 on 5 matching bases. Trimming took off 0 bases at V and 6 bases at J, with 17 bases between the two ends. Germline-derived CDR1 and CDR2 are DFQATT and SNEGSKA (reference sequence). This CDR3 comprises 15 residues. CDR3 sequence reads: CSARDILRVGDGYTF. CDR3 DNA sequence: TGCAGTGCTAGAGATATACTCAGGGTTGGTGATGGCTACACCTTC.

This clonotype appeared a few times. The chain couples TRBV7-3 to TRBJ2-3; perhaps D is TRBD1 or TRBD2 (6 bases each). CDR1 and CDR2 (germline): SGHTA, FQGTGA. The ends were cut back, 2 bases at V and 5 bases at J, with 14 bases in the middle. The CDR3 consists of 15 residues. CDR3 region: CASSLWGDTGDTQYF. In nucleotides, the CDR3 is TGTGCCAGCAGCTTATGGGGGGACACCGGAGATACGCAGTATTTT. Full variable domain (outside the CDR3, taken from reference TRBV7-3 and TRBJ2-3): GAGVSQTPSNKVTEKGKYVELRCDPISGHTALYWYRQSLGQGPEFLIYFQGTGAADDSGLPNDRFFAVRPEGSVSTLKIQRTERGDSAVYLCASSLWGDTGDTQYFGPGTRLTVL.

This clonotype has just a few counts. The chain has TRBV20-1 and TRBJ2-5; D remains unclear. V lost 5 bases and J 9 bases, leaving 13 bases between the germline ends. The CDR3 covers 11 residues. Germline lookup yields CDR1 DFQATT and CDR2 SNEGSKA (reference sequence). The CDR3 DNA follows: TGCAGTGCTTTATCCGAGAAACCCCAGTACTTC. It is translated as CSALSEKPQYF.

The V and J genes are TRBV7-2 and TRBJ2-1, with TRBD2 identical over 10 bases. The CDR3 length is 15 residues. Per germline, CDR1 SGHTA and CDR2 FQGNSA. V lost 5 bases and J lost 10; bases outside the gene matches: 11. CDR3 coding DNA: TGTGCCAGCAGCCCAGGACTAGCGGTTCCCGTAGAGCAGTTCTTC. It translates to CASSPGLAVPVEQFF. Supplemented by reference TRBV7-2 and TRBJ2-1, the full variable domain reads GAGVSQSPSNKVTEKGKDVELRCDPISGHTALYWYRQSLGQGLEFLIYFQGNSAPDKSGLPSDRFSAERTGGSVSTLTIQRTQQEDSAVYLCASSPGLAVPVEQFFGPGTRLTVL.

This clonotype was observed at least ten times. The chain carries TRBV7-6 and TRBJ2-5; the D gene is possibly TRBD2 (6 bases). CDR3 length: 14 residues. V was pared by 3 bases and J by 4 bases, with 12 bases between. CDR1 and CDR2 from the germline V gene are SGHVS and FNYEAQ. CDR3 DNA sequence: TGTGCCAGCAGCTTGGACGGGAGAGGAGAGACCCAGTACTTC. Translation: CASSLDGRGETQYF.

This clonotype was found a few times. The chain combines TRBV4-3 with TRBJ1-1; 7 nucleotides agree with TRBD1. Germline trimming cut 0 bases from V and 4 bases from J; bases unmatched to any gene: 8. In germline, CDR1 is LGHNA, CDR2 YSLEER. CDR3 length: 16 amino acids. The CDR3 region is CASSQDLAGGFTEAFF. CDR3 sequence (DNA): TGCGCCAGCAGCCAAGATCTGGCAGGGGGTTTCACTGAAGCTTTCTTT.

This chain joins TRBV12-3 or TRBV12-4 and TRBJ1-1; D ambiguous. Trimming pared 4 bases from V and 1 base from J, leaving 7 bases between. This CDR3 region has 13 residues. The CDR3 DNA reads TGTGCCAGCAGTTGGTATCAGAACACTGAAGCTTTCTTT. This gives the protein CASSWYQNTEAFF.

The chain combines TRBV11-2 with TRBJ1-4, with D perhaps matching TRBD1 (5 bases). The CDR3 loop spans 14 amino acids. The V gene lost 3 bases and the J gene lost 8 bases, with 13 bases spanning the gap. The germline CDR1 and CDR2 sequences are SGHAT and FQNNGV. This CDR3 is CASSFSAGGEKLFF. The CDR3 DNA follows: TGTGCCAGCAGCTTCAGCGCTGGGGGGGAAAAACTGTTTTTT.

This clonotype was picked up many times. The germline gene is not matched at one end of the junction; a read error may be the cause. V usage is TRBV7-7 and J usage is TRBJ2-1; tentative D call: TRBD2 (6 bases). Germline V gene sequence: CDR1 SSHAT, CDR2 FNYEAQ (reference sequence). This CDR3 contains 15 residues. CDR3 region: CASSDPGDLRNEQFF. Here the CDR3 DNA reads TGTGCTAGCAGCGATCCGGGGGACCTACGGAATGAGCAGTTCTTC.

Concerning this clonotype: A much larger clonotype is one base distant, so this may be a read error. The chain employs TRBV20-1 and TRBJ2-7; 7 bases align to TRBD1. With 0 bases clipped from V and 5 bases from J, the junction kept 13 bases outside the gene matches. The CDR3 is 16 amino acids. Looked up from germline, CDR1 is DFQATT and CDR2 is SNEGSKA (reference sequence). CDR3: CSARELFGQEFHEQYF. The DNA for the CDR3 is TGCAGTGCTAGAGAATTGTTCGGACAGGAGTTCCACGAGCAGTACTTC.

The gene calls are TRBV12-3 or TRBV12-4 and TRBJ2-3; D is undetermined. Trimming left V 4 bases short and J 6 bases short, with 14 bases between. The CDR3 consists of 14 residues. The CDR3 loop reads CASSSYTNADTQYF. In DNA, the CDR3 is TGTGCCAGCAGTTCCTACACCAATGCGGATACGCAGTATTTT.

This clonotype occurred a few times. The CDR3 protein is CASSLMEGGHTIYF. The CDR3 DNA reads TGTGCCAGCAGTTTAATGGAAGGGGGCCACACCATATATTTT. The rearrangement joins TRBV12-3 or TRBV12-4 to TRBJ1-3, with 7 bases aligning to TRBD1. After removal of 2 bases from V and 8 bases from J, the junction contained 6 bases not matched to a gene. CDR3 length: 14 amino acids.

This clonotype was picked up many times. This rearrangement joins TRBV6-6 to TRBJ2-7; tentative D call: TRBD1 (5 bases). There are 18 residues in the CDR3. V was clipped by 2 bases and J by 5 bases, with 25 bases between them. Looked up from germline, CDR1 is MNHNY and CDR2 is SVGAGI (reference sequence). CDR3 coding DNA: TGTGCCAGCAGTTACCCTAAAGGGGTTTCTAACTACGCGAACGAGCAGTACTTC. It translates to CASSYPKGVSNYANEQYF.

This clonotype was recorded many times. The chain has TRBV10-3 and TRBJ2-1, with TRBD1 as a possible D gene (5 bases). Trimming took 4 bases from V and 0 from J, leaving 7 bases between them. Germline CDR1 ENHRY, CDR2 SYGVKD. CDR3 length: 14 residues. The CDR3 DNA reads TGTGCCATCAGTGGACAGAGCTCCTACAATGAGCAGTTCTTC. It yields the protein CAISGQSSYNEQFF.

This clonotype was picked up a small number of times. The junction and the germline gene differ at one end; a read error may be behind it. J is TRBJ2-3 and V is TRBV7-3; 7 bases agree with TRBD1. Germline CDR1 SGHTA, CDR2 FQGTGA. CDR3 length equals 15 residues. CDR3 amino acids: CAISLKTGYTDTQYF. CDR3 in DNA: TGTGCCATCAGCTTAAAGACAGGGTACACAGATACGCAGTATTTT.

Ten or more counts support this clonotype. This chain links TRBV29-1 with TRBJ2-3, with D unresolved. CDR3 length: 13 residues. Germline V gene lookup returns CDR1 SQVTM and CDR2 ANQGSEA. V lost 7 bases and J lost 1, with 12 bases in between. The CDR3 coding sequence is TGCAGCGCGGAGACCCTCGGCACAGATACGCAGTATTTT. Translation gives CSAETLGTDTQYF.

V gene TRBV5-1 combines with J gene TRBJ2-1; 12 nucleotides align to TRBD2. The CDR3 has 16 residues. Trimming took 0 bases from V and 7 from J; bases not matched to a gene: 5. Germline V gene lookup returns CDR1 SGHRS and CDR2 YFSETQ. CDR3 in amino acids: CASSLDLAGGENEQFF. CDR3 nucleotide sequence: TGCGCCAGCAGCTTGGATCTAGCGGGAGGGGAGAATGAGCAGTTCTTC.

This clonotype came up once. The chain joins TRBV5-5 to TRBJ1-6; tentative D call: TRBD1 (5 bases). CDR3 size: 15 residues. Germline values: CDR1 SGHKS, CDR2 YYEKEE (reference sequence). Trimming left V 4 bases short and J 8 bases short, with 16 bases between. This chain's CDR3 is CASSPGHVDYSPLHF. The CDR3 DNA follows: TGTGCCAGCAGCCCCGGACACGTTGACTATTCACCCCTCCACTTT.

This chain uses TRBV20-1 with TRBJ1-3, with D unresolved. In germline, CDR1 is DFQATT, CDR2 SNEGSKA (reference sequence). Trimming pared 2 bases from V and 0 bases from J, leaving 8 bases between. This CDR3 has 14 amino acids. CDR3 in DNA: TGCAGTGCTAGATTCACTTACTCTGGAAACACCATATATTTT. It yields the protein CSARFTYSGNTIYF.

This clonotype came up a few times. The chain uses TRBV25-1 and TRBJ2-2, with TRBD1 matching over 8 bases. J was trimmed by 3 bases and V by 3 bases; bases with no gene match: 9. CDR1 is MGHDK and CDR2 is SYGVNS in the germline V gene. CDR3 length: 17 amino acids. This CDR3 reads CASSDPRQGWDTGELFF. The CDR3, as DNA: TGTGCCAGCAGTGACCCTAGACAGGGGTGGGACACCGGGGAGCTGTTTTTT.

Only one count was recorded for this clonotype. No DNA is shown, since the ends of the CDR3 on it are uncertain; the CDR3 is the one TCRdb lists. This sequence joins TRBV21-1 and TRBJ2-1; TRBD1, the table's D call, lacks a check against the DNA. TRBV21-1 is marked as a pseudogene. The CDR3 is 16 amino acids long, termini counted. Here the CDR3 reads CASSKDVGAGTNEQFF.

The genes are TRBV12-3 or TRBV12-4 and TRBJ1-3; D gene ambiguous. This CDR3 has 14 residues. V was shortened by 3 bases and J by 1 base, with 7 bases between the two germline ends. The CDR3 DNA sequence: TGTGCCAGCAGTTTTTACCTGTCTGGAAACACCATATATTTT. Translating gives CASSFYLSGNTIYF.